These 3 T cell receptor beta chains came from one sample sequenced in a study of blood T cell repertoires in COVID-19. Data came from immunoSEQ multiplex PCR; TCRdb stores just in-frame clones and leaves some out. The sample records approximately 96,000 clones, 70% to 90% being singletons. Source material: peripheral blood. The receptor set was obtained from a human donor with COVID-19, enrolled during active disease. The donor label of this sample is uncertain.

This chain connects TRBV12-5 to TRBJ2-1, with 10 bases that match TRBD2. The V gene's germline CDR1 is LGHNT and CDR2 FRNRAP. CDR3 length: 18 residues. V shed 3 bases, J shed 9 bases, and the junction held 17 bases outside the gene matches. Here the CDR3 reads CASGFHRQSSGSLLEQFF. In DNA, the CDR3 is TGTGCTAGTGGTTTCCACCGCCAATCTAGCGGGAGCTTACTTGAGCAGTTCTTC. Full variable domain (outside the CDR3, taken from reference TRBV12-5 and TRBJ2-1): DARVTQTPRHKVTEMGQEVTMRCQPILGHNTVFWYRQTMMQGLELLAYFRNRAPLDDSGMPKDRFSAEMPDATLATLKIQPSEPRDSAVYFCASGFHRQSSGSLLEQFFGPGTRLTVL.

Here the CDR3 DNA reads TGCGCCAGCACAGAATACAGGGGGGGAGAGCAGTACTTC. Amino acid sequence: CASTEYRGGEQYF. This chain connects TRBV10-1 to TRBJ2-7, with D perhaps matching TRBD1 (8 bases). Trimming shortened V by 7 bases and J by 7 bases, and 17 bases separated the two germline ends. The CDR3 has 13 residues. CDR1 WNHNN and CDR2 SYGVQD come from the germline V gene (reference sequence).

The V gene is TRBV5-1, the J gene TRBJ2-3, with 13 bases aligning to TRBD2. This CDR3 is 16 amino acids long. V dropped 4 bases and J dropped 6; count of bases not matched to a gene: 8. Germline V gene data show CDR1 as SGHRS and CDR2 as YFSETQ. Here the CDR3 reads CASSPLLAGGPDTQYF. DNA of the CDR3: TGCGCCAGCAGCCCCTTACTAGCGGGGGGGCCCGATACGCAGTATTTT.